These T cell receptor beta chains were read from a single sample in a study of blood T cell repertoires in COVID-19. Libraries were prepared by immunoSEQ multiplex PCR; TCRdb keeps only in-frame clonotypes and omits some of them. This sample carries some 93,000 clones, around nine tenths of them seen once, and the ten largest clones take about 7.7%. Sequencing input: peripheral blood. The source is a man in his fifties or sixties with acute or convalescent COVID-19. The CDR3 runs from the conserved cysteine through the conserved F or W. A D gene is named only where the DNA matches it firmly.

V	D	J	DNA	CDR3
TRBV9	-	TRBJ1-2	TGTGCCAGCAGCGTTGGATTCGGGGGCTACACCTTC	CASSVGFGGYTF
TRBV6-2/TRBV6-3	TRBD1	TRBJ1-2	TGTGCCAGCAGTTACTCGGGACAGGGTCTTGGCTACACCTTC	CASSYSGQGLGYTF
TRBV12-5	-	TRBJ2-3	TGTGCTAGTGGTCCCTCCGGTCACGAGACAGATACGCAGTATTTT	CASGPSGHETDTQYF
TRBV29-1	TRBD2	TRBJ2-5	TGCAGCGCGAGAAGGGCGGGAGTGGAGACCCAGTACTTC	CSARRAGVETQYF
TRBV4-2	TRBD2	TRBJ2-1	TGTGCCAGCAGCCCCCGCGATAGCGGGGCCTATGAGCAGTTCTTC	CASSPRDSGAYEQFF
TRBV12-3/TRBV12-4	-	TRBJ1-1	TGTGCCAGCAGAAATCAGATGGCCACTGAAGCTTTCTTT	CASRNQMATEAFF
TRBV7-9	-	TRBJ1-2	TGTGCCAGCAGCCTACCGGGACTACAAGGCTACACCTTC	CASSLPGLQGYTF
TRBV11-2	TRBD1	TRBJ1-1	TGTGCCAGCAGCCCTGGGACAGGCACTGAAGCTTTCTTT	CASSPGTGTEAFF
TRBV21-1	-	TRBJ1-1	TGTGCCAGCAGCAAAAGGGGAACTGAAGCTTTCTTT	CASSKRGTEAFF
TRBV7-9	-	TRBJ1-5	TGTGCCAGCAGCTGGCAAAATCAGCCCCAGCATTTT	CASSWQNQPQHF
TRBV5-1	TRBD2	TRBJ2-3	TGCGCCAGCAGCTTCCGGGGGGGCGGTACAGATACGCAGTATTTT	CASSFRGGGTDTQYF